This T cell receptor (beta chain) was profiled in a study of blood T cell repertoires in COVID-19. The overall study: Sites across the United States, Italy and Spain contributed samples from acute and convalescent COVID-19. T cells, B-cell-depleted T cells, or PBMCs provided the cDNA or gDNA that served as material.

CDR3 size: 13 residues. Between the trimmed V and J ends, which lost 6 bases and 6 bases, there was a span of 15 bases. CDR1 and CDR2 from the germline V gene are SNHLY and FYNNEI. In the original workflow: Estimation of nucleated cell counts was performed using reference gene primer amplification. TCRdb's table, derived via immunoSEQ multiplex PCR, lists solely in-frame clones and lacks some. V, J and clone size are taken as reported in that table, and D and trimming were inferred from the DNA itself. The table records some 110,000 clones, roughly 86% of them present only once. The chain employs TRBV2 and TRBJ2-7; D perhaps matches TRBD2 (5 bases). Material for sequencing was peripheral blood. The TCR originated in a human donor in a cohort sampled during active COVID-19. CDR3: CASRREQRIEQYF. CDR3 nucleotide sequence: TGTGCCAGCAGGAGGGAACAGCGGATCGAGCAGTACTTC.